This T cell receptor (beta chain) emerged from a study of blood T cell repertoires in COVID-19. Study as a whole: Both acute and convalescent COVID-19 samples were obtained from the United States, Italy and Spain. PBMCs, B-cell-depleted T cells, or T cells were the source of the cDNA or gDNA that made up the material.

A Seattle source enrolled patients during active infection and followed them longitudinally. The CDR3 contains 12 residues. Trimming at V came to 6 bases and at J to 4 bases, leaving 2 bases not matched to a gene. CDR1 is MDHEN, CDR2 SYDVKM, per germline. Source study methods: Reference gene primer amplification in the assay estimated nucleated cell counts. This table comes from immunoSEQ multiplex PCR, and its TCRdb copy is limited to in-frame clones, with some not included. V and J calls and clone size are copied from that table; D and trimming were computed from the DNA. The sample has fewer than 300,000 clones, approximately 90% seen once. The count of this clone is one.

The sequence was obtained from a woman aged 25-40 years with COVID-19, enrolled during active disease. The chain is built from TRBV28 and TRBJ1-2, with 7 bases matching TRBD1. Specimen: peripheral blood. The CDR3 loop reads CASSGQVYGYTF. CDR3 nucleotides: TGTGCCAGCAGCGGACAGGTCTATGGCTACACCTTC.